Listed below are T cell receptor beta chains from one sample, sequenced in a study of shared T cell receptors in the human thymus. TCRdb keeps only in-frame clones here, not all; method: immunoSEQ multiplex PCR. Among more than 550,000 clones listed, more than 75% were seen once. This sample also appeared in a second study, on human thymus T cells.

The sample consisted of thymocytes. The receptors come from a boy under three years old with a congenital heart defect. Both conserved end residues are part of each CDR3. The D gene is left open where the match is weak. Some rows have no size entry. The others give once, few or many, or a class for an expanded clone.

j_gene,d_gene,abundance,v_gene,CDR3nt,CDR3aa
TRBJ2-3,TRBD2,once,TRBV10-3,TGTGCCATCAGTCCCATAGCGGGGGCGCCGTGGGATACGCAGTATTTT,CAISPIAGAPWDTQYF
TRBJ2-1,TRBD2,NA,TRBV7-8,TGTGCCAGCAGCTTAGGGGCTAGCGGGAGTATTGGCAATGAGCAGTTCTTC,CASSLGASGSIGNEQFF
TRBJ1-5,TRBD1,NA,TRBV28,TGTGCCAGCAGCTTGGACAGGGCCCTCAATCAGCCCCAGCATTTT,CASSLDRALNQPQHF
TRBJ1-1,TRBD1,NA,TRBV6-5,TGTGCCAGCAGCCCAGGACAGGGGAAGGGCACTGAAGCTTTCTTT,CASSPGQGKGTEAFF
TRBJ2-7,NA,NA,TRBV29-1,TGCAGCGTTGAGACTAGTTCTGACGAGCAGTACTTC,CSVETSSDEQYF
TRBJ2-1,TRBD2,NA,TRBV19,TGTGCCAGTACCTCCAAGACTAGCGGGAGGGCCTATGAGCAGTTCTTC,CASTSKTSGRAYEQFF
TRBJ2-6,NA,NA,TRBV27,TGTGCCCCTCCGGGACATTCCTCTGGGGCCAACGTCCTGACTTTC,CAPPGHSSGANVLTF
TRBJ2-7,TRBD2,NA,TRBV5-4,TGTGCCAGCAGCTCAGTAGCGGGGCCCTACGAGCAGTACTTC,CASSSVAGPYEQYF
TRBJ2-3,NA,NA,TRBV28,TGTGCCAGCAGTTTCTCGCCCGGGACTGGTCCTCAGACGCAGTATTTT,CASSFSPGTGPQTQYF
TRBJ2-5,NA,NA,TRBV4-3,TGCGCCAGCAGCCAAGGTGCGGACTACCCCAGCCTCCAAGAGACCCAGTACTTC,CASSQGADYPSLQETQYF
TRBJ1-5,TRBD1,NA,TRBV5-8,TGTGCCAGCAGCTTCTTTACCGGGACAGGGGGAAGCAATCAGCCCCAGCATTTT,CASSFFTGTGGSNQPQHF
TRBJ2-7,NA,NA,TRBV5-3,TGTGCCAGAAGCTCGACGGGCTACGAGCAGTACTTC,CARSSTGYEQYF
TRBJ1-1,NA,NA,TRBV6-5,TGTGCCAGCAGTCCCCACCTCACAGGGTCCTCTGAAGCTTTCTTT,CASSPHLTGSSEAFF
TRBJ1-5,NA,NA,TRBV5-6,TGTGCCAGCAGCTTGGAGAGGTCGAATCAGCCCCAGCATTTT,CASSLERSNQPQHF
TRBJ2-1,NA,NA,TRBV6-7,TGTGCCAGCAGTTCCCTCCCGTACAGGGTAGGCTACAATGAGCAGTTCTTC,CASSSLPYRVGYNEQFF
TRBJ2-5,TRBD2,NA,TRBV5-8,TGTGCCAGCAGCCCGGGGGGACTAGCAGTGACCCAGTACTTC,CASSPGGLAVTQYF
TRBJ1-3,TRBD1,NA,TRBV9,TGTGCCAGCAGCTTCATAACCGGGACAGGGGTGGACACCATATATTTT,CASSFITGTGVDTIYF
TRBJ1-5,NA,NA,TRBV4-3,TGCGCCAGCAGCCAAGCGAGGGCGGATCAGCCCCAGCATTTT,CASSQARADQPQHF
TRBJ2-7,TRBD1,NA,TRBV12-5,TGTGCTAGTGGGGATGACAGGGTGGAACCCGCCCGAATCCCTTGCGAGCAGTACTTC,CASGDDRVEPARIPCEQYF
TRBJ2-7,NA,NA,TRBV6-1,TGTGCCAGCACGGGGACTGTAAGGGAGCAGTACTTC,CASTGTVREQYF
TRBJ2-1,NA,NA,TRBV9,TGTGCCAGCAGCGTAGGGGCGAGTTTAACCTACAATGAGCAGTTCTTC,CASSVGASLTYNEQFF
TRBJ2-1,NA,once,TRBV4-3,TGCGCCAGCAGCCAACCTCAAGATTGGACAGTTGACAATGAGCAGTTCTTC,CASSQPQDWTVDNEQFF